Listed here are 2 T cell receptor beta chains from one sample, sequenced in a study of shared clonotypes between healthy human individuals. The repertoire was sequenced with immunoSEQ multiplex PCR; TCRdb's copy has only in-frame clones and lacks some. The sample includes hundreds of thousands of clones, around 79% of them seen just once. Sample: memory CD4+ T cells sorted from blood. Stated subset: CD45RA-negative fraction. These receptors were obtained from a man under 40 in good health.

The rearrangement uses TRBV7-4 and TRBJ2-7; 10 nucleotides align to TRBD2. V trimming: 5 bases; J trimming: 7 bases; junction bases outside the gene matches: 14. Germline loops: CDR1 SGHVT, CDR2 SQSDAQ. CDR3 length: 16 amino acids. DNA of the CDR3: TGTGCCAGCAGCCCCGGGGGGGCTAGCGGGAGCAGGGAGCAGTACTTC. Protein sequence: CASSPGGASGSREQYF.

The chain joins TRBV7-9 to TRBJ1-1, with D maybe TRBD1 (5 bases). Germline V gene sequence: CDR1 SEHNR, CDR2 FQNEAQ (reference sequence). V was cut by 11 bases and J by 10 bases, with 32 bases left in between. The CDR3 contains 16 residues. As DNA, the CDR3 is TGTGCCGCCCCGGACAAAGGCCCCCCCGCACTTTTTGGAGCTTTCTTT. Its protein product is CAAPDKGPPALFGAFF.